This T cell receptor (beta chain) derives from a study of blood T cell repertoires in COVID-19 (dated by TCRdb to between 2020 and 2021). Looking at the study overall: The collaborator samples originated in the United States, Italy and Spain and spanned the acute and convalescent phases of COVID-19. The material from the prospective study consisted of cDNA or gDNA derived from T cells, B-cell-depleted T cells, or PBMCs. Subjects who had been exposed to COVID-19, were actively infected with it, or had recovered from it provided the deeply sampled blood TCRbeta repertoires that made up the dataset. The repertoires were released in a freely available public database meant as a resource for research on the immune response to SARS-CoV-2. The samples were drawn from the first 160 participants of the ongoing ImmuneRACE study and from 1,254 subjects provided by 6 global collaborators. A de-identified subject ID, COVID-19 status, age in years and sex were almost always included in the sample metadata. Where HLA class I and class II types were available, the types were taken from metadata supplied by the sample provider, not from assay-based typing. Study-level results and caveats: Clinical and demographic metadata were provided uncurated, with the amount varying by source and participant.

A distance of 14 bases separates the germline ends of V and J, which lose 2 bases and 3 bases respectively. The CDR3 has 15 amino acids, counting the end cysteine and phenylalanine. Only the CDR3 region is kept as DNA, spanning 45 bases read in frame from base 1. The germline V gene (reference sequence) gives CDR1 as SGHNT and CDR2 as YYREEE. Comments on this clone: The target of this receptor is not known. Base qualities are not provided; no much larger clone lies one nucleotide away.

Another Seattle source contributed samples from volunteer blood donors who had recovered from COVID-19. Whole blood was collected in K2EDTA tubes by collaborating institutions according to the institutions' own protocols. For TCRbeta analysis, collaborator samples were shipped as frozen whole blood, as isolated PBMCs, or as DNA extracted from either sample type. The immunoSEQ Assay, a bias-controlled multiplex PCR, was used to amplify TCRbeta CDR3 regions from genomic DNA. As for the original processing: The number of nucleated cells in each sample was estimated from the amplification of reference gene primers within the assay. Sequence reads were collapsed and filtered to measure the absolute abundance of every unique TCRbeta CDR3 rearrangement. For each sample, productive Simpson clonality was calculated as the square root of Simpson's diversity index across productive rearrangements. What TCRdb holds here is the immuneACCESS table cut down to in-frame rearrangements. Part of the clones is not present; checked against another copy, under half of the missing clones reflect an unresolved V gene, and the others are unexplained. V, J and clone size are taken as reported in that table, and D and trimming were inferred from the DNA itself. The sample yields around 300,000 clones; around 85% were counted once. Roughly 2.1% of the sample is taken by the ten largest.

Here the chain combines TRBV5-4 and TRBJ1-2, and perhaps TRBD1 as D gene, on 6 matching bases. Sequencing used peripheral blood. This clonotype originated in a woman aged 30 to 39 who had recovered from COVID-19. The CDR3 reads as follows: CASSFETGWDYGYTF. The sequenced DNA: TGTGCCAGCAGCTTCGAGACAGGTTGGGACTATGGCTACACCTTC.